This T cell receptor (beta chain) emerged from a study of blood T cell repertoires in COVID-19. At the level of the study: The study drew acute and convalescent COVID-19 samples from the United States, Italy and Spain. The analysed material was cDNA or gDNA that came from T cells, B-cell-depleted T cells, or PBMCs.

Per the study methods: Amplification of reference gene primers provided the estimated nucleated cell counts. Clones were read by immunoSEQ multiplex PCR, and TCRdb kept only the in-frame ones, dropping some. V, J and clone size are those of that table, while D and trimming were read from the DNA. The table includes 100,000 or so clones, 81% detected once. The ends lost 6 bases at V and 5 bases at J; junction bases unmatched: 9. The CDR3 runs 14 residues. Germline loops: CDR1 MNHEY, CDR2 SMNVEV (reference sequence). The material sequenced was peripheral blood. This sequence joins TRBV27 and TRBJ2-5, with TRBD1 matching over 7 bases. This clonotype was obtained from a man aged 80 or over with acute or convalescent COVID-19. The CDR3 bases are TGTGCCAGCAGACTCGACAGGGTCGAGGAGACCCAGTACTTC. As protein: CASRLDRVEETQYF.